This TCR beta chain was profiled in a study of blood T cells in healthy people across ages. Study-wide findings and caveats: TCR beta diversity, measured per million T cells, fell in a roughly linear way with age.

A second PCR, run for about 7 to 11 cycles, used a sample-barcoded 5' primer plus a J-beta primer mix. MiXCR, applied by TCRdb to the 5' RACE reads, yields one record per CDR3 protein. In the table there are about 690,000 distinct CDR3 sequences, roughly two fifths of which are singletons. The CDR3 is made up of 14 amino acids. Germline V gene data show CDR1 as SQVTM and CDR2 as ANQGSEA. V was clipped by 4 bases and J by 7 bases; unmatched bases: 5. This clonotype was recorded at least ten times. The antigen remains unidentified. This chain links TRBV29-1 with TRBJ1-4, with 11 bases matching TRBD1. The sequence was obtained from a man at least 80 years old in good health. The sample taken for sequencing was blood. CDR3: CSVGEGTGGEKLFF. In nucleotides, the CDR3 is TGCAGCGTTGGGGAGGGGACAGGGGGTGAAAAACTGTTTTTT.